One and the same sample provided the 26 T cell receptor beta chains below, sequenced in a study of beta chain features in type 1 diabetes. The study reverse transcribed the entire isolated RNA, so it sequenced expressed TCRB transcripts. Some clones are missing from TCRdb's copy, which holds only in-frame ones; the method was immunoSEQ multiplex PCR. The sample lists around 140,000 clones, roughly 10% seen once, with 1.3% in the top ten. What was sequenced was naive CD4+ T cells from blood. These receptors originate from a man aged 18 to 29 in good health.

The V and J genes are TRBV6-1 and TRBJ2-1, with 12 bases lining up with TRBD2. The CDR3 is 15 residues long. The germline gives CDR1 MNHNS, CDR2 SASEGT. With V trimmed by 6 bases and J by 4 bases, 4 bases remained unmatched. The CDR3 nucleotides are TGTGCCAGCAGACGACTAGCGGGGGCATACAATGAGCAGTTCTTC. Amino acids: CASRRLAGAYNEQFF.

The chain recombines TRBV7-2 with TRBJ2-2; 11 nucleotides line up with TRBD2. Germline assignment: CDR1 SGHTA and CDR2 FQGNSA. CDR3 length: 15 amino acids. J was trimmed by 6 bases and V by 4 bases; bases with no gene match: 4. The CDR3 nucleotides are TGTGCCAGCAGCTCGGGTAGCGGGGGGGCCGGGGAGCTGTTTTTT. It yields the protein CASSSGSGGAGELFF.

There are many counts of this clone. The V call is TRBV5-4, the J call TRBJ2-6; D perhaps matches TRBD1 (5 bases). The CDR3 has 17 residues. Germline V gives CDR1 SGHNT, CDR2 YYREEE (reference sequence). Deletions cut 0 bases from V and 1 base from J, with 11 bases between. The CDR3 nucleotides read TGTGCCAGCAGCTTGGCAGGGCTACCTTCTGGGGCCAACGTCCTGACTTTC. The encoded protein is CASSLAGLPSGANVLTF.

The chain joins TRBV7-2 to TRBJ1-6; 8 nucleotides match TRBD1. CDR3 length equals 17 residues. Trimming at V came to 1 base and at J to 9 bases, leaving 11 bases not matched to a gene. Germline loops: CDR1 SGHTA, CDR2 FQGNSA. CDR3 sequence (DNA): TGTGCCAGCAGCTTAGTTCCAGGGGGCATTTCGAGTTCACCCCTCCACTTT. Translating it yields CASSLVPGGISSSPLHF.

This clone occurred a few times. This chain links TRBV19 with TRBJ2-5; 7 nucleotides agree with TRBD2. V was pared by 3 bases and J by 2 bases, with 6 bases of the junction left unmatched. The CDR3 totals 15 residues. Germline loops: CDR1 LNHDA, CDR2 SQIVND (reference sequence). CDR3 in amino acids: CASSIGLAAQETQYF. CDR3 bases: TGTGCCAGTAGTATCGGGCTAGCGGCACAAGAGACCCAGTACTTC.

The table lists this clone with many counts. V gene TRBV7-9 combines with J gene TRBJ2-5, with D possibly being TRBD2 (5 bases). The CDR3 is 14 residues long. Germline CDR1 and CDR2: SEHNR and FQNEAQ (reference sequence). Trimming cost V 5 bases and J 4 bases, with 14 bases left between them. The CDR3 DNA reads as TGTGCCAGCAGCCCGACCAGAGGGATAGAGACCCAGTACTTC. Protein sequence: CASSPTRGIETQYF.

This clone was detected only a few times. V and J are TRBV6-1 and TRBJ2-3; possible D gene TRBD2, 5 bases. The V gene's germline CDR1 is MNHNS and CDR2 SASEGT. Between the trimmed V and J ends, which lost 2 bases and 1 base, there was a span of 10 bases. CDR3 length equals 15 residues. The CDR3 nucleotides read TGTGCCAGCAGTGAACGAGCGGCGCGCACAGATACGCAGTATTTT. Its translation: CASSERAARTDTQYF.

This clone was detected only a few times. This chain joins TRBV4-3 and TRBJ2-5; the match to TRBD2 covers 8 bases. V lost 1 base to trimming and J lost 3 bases; unmatched junction nucleotides: 4. This CDR3 contains 15 residues. Per the germline V gene, CDR1 is LGHNA and CDR2 is YSLEER. CDR3 sequence (DNA): TGCGCCAGCAGCCAAGTCGGAGCGGGGGAAGAGACCCAGTACTTC. Protein product: CASSQVGAGEETQYF.

This clone was observed a few times. The chain links TRBV19 to TRBJ2-7; 8 bases line up with TRBD1. The CDR3 spans 13 residues. Germline V gives CDR1 LNHDA, CDR2 SQIVND (reference sequence). J gave up 3 bases and V 6 bases, and 4 bases lay outside the gene matches. The CDR3 region is CASRGTGLYEQYF. The DNA of the CDR3 is TGTGCCAGTAGGGGGACAGGCCTCTACGAGCAGTACTTC.

This chain connects TRBV7-2 to TRBJ2-1; 8 bases fit TRBD1. Unmatched junction bases numbered 6, after V lost 5 bases and J lost 3 bases. This CDR3 region has 15 residues. Germline V gene lookup returns CDR1 SGHTA and CDR2 FQGNSA. This CDR3 reads CASSPTGGLYNEQFF. The CDR3 region has the DNA TGTGCCAGCAGCCCTACAGGGGGACTCTACAATGAGCAGTTCTTC.

A few counts support this clone. The V and J genes are TRBV28 and TRBJ2-1; 10 bases match TRBD1. J gave up 6 bases and V 5 bases, and 10 bases lay outside the gene matches. Germline-derived CDR1 and CDR2 are MDHEN and SYDVKM. CDR3 length equals 16 residues. The CDR3 here is CASSGTGDGVGNEQFF. CDR3 nucleotides: TGTGCCAGCAGTGGGACAGGGGATGGGGTAGGCAATGAGCAGTTCTTC.

There are many counts of this clone. The V call is TRBV29-1, the J call TRBJ1-1, with TRBD1 matching over 10 bases. There are 14 residues in the CDR3. Germline V gene lookup returns CDR1 SQVTM and CDR2 ANQGSEA. After removal of 6 bases from V and 0 bases from J, the junction contained 4 bases not matched to a gene. In DNA form, the CDR3 reads TGCAGCGTCAGGACAGGGGGAATGAACACTGAAGCTTTCTTT. The encoded protein is CSVRTGGMNTEAFF.

This clone was picked up a small number of times. The chain has TRBV19 and TRBJ2-3; the D is unclear. Germline V gene lookup returns CDR1 LNHDA and CDR2 SQIVND (reference sequence). The CDR3 length is 14 residues. Trimming cost V 6 bases and J 0 bases, with 10 bases left between them. CDR3 residues: CASSSTGSTDTQYF. The CDR3 DNA sequence: TGTGCCAGTAGCTCGACTGGAAGCACAGATACGCAGTATTTT.

The chain uses TRBV7-2 and TRBJ1-4; possibly TRBD1 for D (6 bases). CDR3 length: 11 residues. The germline CDR1 and CDR2 sequences are SGHTA and FQGNSA. Trimming took 7 bases from V and 6 from J, leaving 6 bases between them. The DNA of the CDR3 is TGTGCCAGCACAGGGGATGAAAAACTGTTTTTT. Its translation: CASTGDEKLFF.

This clone was detected a few times. The V and J genes are TRBV10-3 and TRBJ1-2; TRBD1 matches 7 bases. Germline V gene sequence: CDR1 ENHRY, CDR2 SYGVKD. The CDR3 spans 14 residues. Germline trimming cut 5 bases from V and 4 bases from J; bases unmatched to any gene: 7. The CDR3 here is CAISLRDRSYGYTF. The CDR3 DNA reads TGTGCCATCAGTCTCCGGGACAGATCCTATGGCTACACCTTC.

This clone has only a few counts. This chain uses TRBV7-3 with TRBJ2-7; TRBD2 agrees at 12 bases. Germline V gene data show CDR1 as SGHTA and CDR2 as FQGTGA. This CDR3 has 18 amino acids. After removal of 0 bases from V and 6 bases from J, the junction contained 12 bases not matched to a gene. CDR3 in DNA: TGTGCCAGCAGCTTAACAAACCCTCTAGCGGGGGGGACACGCGAGCAGTACTTC. Its protein product is CASSLTNPLAGGTREQYF.

This clone was found a few times. The gene calls are TRBV29-1 and TRBJ2-3; TRBD1 might be the D (6 bases). V lost 7 bases and J 2 bases, leaving 19 bases between the germline ends. This CDR3 is 15 amino acids long. The germline V gene has CDR1 SQVTM and CDR2 ANQGSEA. CDR3 amino acids: CSALPLRGPTDTQYF. CDR3 in DNA: TGCAGCGCACTCCCACTCAGGGGCCCCACAGATACGCAGTATTTT.

This clone was picked up a small number of times. The chain has TRBV7-2 and TRBJ2-7; 10 bases line up with TRBD2. Germline V gene sequence: CDR1 SGHTA, CDR2 FQGNSA. The V gene end was trimmed by 2 bases and the J gene end by 0 bases; junction bases not matched to a gene: 1. This CDR3 comprises 15 residues. The CDR3 nucleotides read TGTGCCAGCAGCTTAACTAGCGGGATCTCCTACGAGCAGTACTTC. This gives the protein CASSLTSGISYEQYF.

This sequence joins TRBV5-1 and TRBJ2-2, with 8 bases that match TRBD2. The CDR3 sequence is 16 residues long. CDR1 and CDR2 (germline): SGHRS, YFSETQ. V lost 4 bases to trimming and J lost 3 bases; unmatched junction nucleotides: 8. The CDR3 coding sequence is TGCGCCAGCAGCATAATGACAGCGGGGGACACCGGGGAGCTGTTTTTT. This codes for CASSIMTAGDTGELFF.

The CDR3 DNA is TGTGCCAGCAGCCCCCGGGACAGAAACGAGCAGTACTTC. Translating it yields CASSPRDRNEQYF. This rearrangement joins TRBV11-3 to TRBJ2-7, with TRBD1 matching 7 bases. V lost 5 bases and J lost 5; bases outside the gene matches: 6. Germline loops: CDR1 SGHNT, CDR2 YENEEA. CDR3 length: 13 amino acids.

This clone was seen only a few times. The rearrangement uses TRBV28 and TRBJ1-2; D is uncertain. Trimming removed 2 bases from V and 1 base from J, with 11 bases in between. This CDR3 region has 15 residues. The germline CDR1 and CDR2 sequences are MDHEN and SYDVKM. The CDR3 bases are TGTGCCAGCAGTTTAGCCAGAGGAAATAACTATGGCTACACCTTC. This encodes CASSLARGNNYGYTF.

The gene calls are TRBV19 and TRBJ2-2; no reliable D call. CDR1 and CDR2 from the germline V gene are LNHDA and SQIVND (reference sequence). The CDR3 totals 15 residues. V lost 1 base to trimming and J lost 2 bases, with 8 bases between them. Here the CDR3 DNA reads TGTGCCAGTAGTATAGCTGGCAGAAACACCGGGGAGCTGTTTTTT. Its protein product is CASSIAGRNTGELFF.

The chain couples TRBV7-9 to TRBJ2-7; possible D gene TRBD1, 6 bases. The ends were cut back, 5 bases at V and 4 bases at J, with 9 bases in the middle. The germline CDR1 and CDR2 sequences are SEHNR and FQNEAQ (reference sequence). CDR3 length: 12 amino acids. The chain's CDR3 is CASSKQGYEQYF. The CDR3, as DNA: TGTGCCAGCAGCAAACAGGGTTACGAGCAGTACTTC.

The CDR3 DNA reads TGTGCCAGCAGCTTTACCTCGGAGGGCTACACCTTC. Translating gives CASSFTSEGYTF. V gene TRBV5-6 combines with J gene TRBJ1-2; D remains ambiguous. V lost 2 bases to trimming and J lost 8 bases, with 10 bases between them. The CDR3 consists of 12 residues. The germline V gene has CDR1 SGHDT and CDR2 YYEEEE. Together with reference TRBV5-6 and TRBJ1-2, the CDR3 gives the full variable domain: DAGVTQSPTHLIKTRGQQVTLRCSPKSGHDTVSWYQQALGQGPQFIFQYYEEEERQRGNFPDRFSGHQFPNYSSELNVNALLLGDSALYLCASSFTSEGYTFGSGTRLTVV.

V usage is TRBV10-3 and J usage is TRBJ1-2; tentative D call: TRBD1 (6 bases). The CDR3 has 14 amino acids. Germline CDR1 ENHRY, CDR2 SYGVKD. V was clipped by 6 bases and J by 4 bases, with 15 bases between them. The CDR3 spells CAISAPTGSYGYTF. For the CDR3, the DNA is TGTGCCATCAGCGCTCCGACAGGCAGCTATGGCTACACCTTC.

The chain carries TRBV11-3 and TRBJ2-7; possible D gene TRBD1, 6 bases. The CDR3 is 13 amino acids. The germline gives CDR1 SGHNT, CDR2 YENEEA. V lost 5 bases and J 3 bases, leaving 11 bases between the germline ends. In DNA, the CDR3 is TGTGCCAGCAGCCGCAAGGACAGCTACGAGCAGTACTTC. Protein: CASSRKDSYEQYF.